What follows are 15 T cell receptor beta chains derived from one specimen sequenced in a study of blood T cell repertoires in COVID-19 (dated by TCRdb to the early 2020s). The protocol used for the library was the immunoSEQ multiplex PCR assay. TCRdb retrieved this table from immuneACCESS and kept in-frame rearrangements only. Not all clones are present; in checked studies, unresolved V genes account for under half, and no reason is known for the remainder. In all, the sample holds about 150,000 clones, and around 82% of those were seen once. The ten largest clones capture roughly 2% of the sample. The sample comprised peripheral blood. These receptors were taken from an elderly woman with acute or convalescent COVID-19.

V usage is TRBV5-1 and J usage is TRBJ1-2, with D perhaps matching TRBD1 (6 bases). V was clipped by 4 bases and J by 0 bases, with 10 bases between them. This CDR3 region has 14 residues. CDR1 is SGHRS, CDR2 YFSETQ, per germline. The CDR3 spells CASSEGVPNYGYTF. DNA for the CDR3: TGCGCCAGCAGCGAGGGGGTCCCTAACTATGGCTACACCTTC.

This rearrangement joins TRBV28 to TRBJ1-6; TRBD1 matches at 8 bases. The germline V gene encodes CDR1 MDHEN and CDR2 SYDVKM. The V segment lost 3 bases and the J segment 7 bases; nucleotides outside the gene matches: 8. CDR3 length: 16 amino acids. The DNA for the CDR3 is TGTGCCAGCAGTTTGATGAGACAGGGGCCGAATTCACCCCTCCACTTT. It is translated as CASSLMRQGPNSPLHF. Full variable domain (rest looked up from reference TRBV28 and TRBJ1-6): DVKVTQSSRYLVKRTGEKVFLECVQDMDHENMFWYRQDPGLGLRLIYFSYDVKMKEKGDIPEGYSVSREKKERFSLILESASTNQTSMYLCASSLMRQGPNSPLHFGNGTRLTVT.

The rearrangement uses TRBV4-1 and TRBJ2-7, with a possible D match to TRBD2 (5 bases). Germline CDR1 MGHRA, CDR2 YSYEKL. V lost 1 base, J lost 0 bases, and 19 bases lay in between. This CDR3 has 18 amino acids. The CDR3 spells CASSQGLLAREPSYEQYF. The CDR3 DNA reads TGCGCCAGCAGCCAAGGTTTGCTAGCTCGGGAACCCTCCTACGAGCAGTACTTC.

This clone was seen a few times. The rearrangement links TRBV19 to TRBJ2-7; no firm D call. Germline lookup yields CDR1 LNHDA and CDR2 SQIVND (reference sequence). CDR3 length: 15 residues. V lost 3 bases to trimming and J lost 2 bases, with 14 bases between them. The CDR3, as DNA: TGTGCCAGTAGTATGTTGGCGGAAGCTACCTACGAGCAGTACTTC. Protein: CASSMLAEATYEQYF.

Concerning this clone itself: Being one base from a much bigger clone, this may be a read error. The V call is TRBV4-1, the J call TRBJ1-4, with 7 positions matching TRBD1. Germline V CDR1 and CDR2: MGHRA, YSYEKL. This CDR3 spans 14 amino acids. After removal of 9 bases from V and 9 bases from J, the junction contained 13 bases not matched to a gene. CDR3 sequence: CASNHPGQSQKLFF. The DNA for the CDR3 is TGCGCCAGTAATCATCCGGGACAGAGTCAAAAACTGTTTTTT.

This sequence joins TRBV7-2 and TRBJ2-7; D not resolved. This CDR3 has 13 residues. CDR1 and CDR2 from the germline V gene are SGHTA and FQGNSA. V shed 4 bases and J shed 3 bases, with 10 bases lying between them. The CDR3 DNA sequence: TGTGCCAGCAGCTCCGACGGGTACTACGAGCAGTACTTC. Its translation is CASSSDGYYEQYF. The full variable domain, rest sourced from reference TRBV7-2 and TRBJ2-7, is GAGVSQSPSNKVTEKGKDVELRCDPISGHTALYWYRQSLGQGLEFLIYFQGNSAPDKSGLPSDRFSAERTGGSVSTLTIQRTQQEDSAVYLCASSSDGYYEQYFGPGTRLTVT.

The chain has TRBV19 and TRBJ2-5; TRBD1 matches at 7 bases. Germline V gene lookup returns CDR1 LNHDA and CDR2 SQIVND (reference sequence). The CDR3 has 15 residues. V was clipped by 5 bases and J by 0 bases; unmatched bases: 6. CDR3 amino acids: CASSPGQRYQETQYF. Written as DNA, the CDR3 is TGTGCCAGTAGTCCGGGACAGCGGTACCAAGAGACCCAGTACTTC.

The genes are TRBV28 and TRBJ1-2; D remains unclear. Deletions cut 4 bases from V and 6 bases from J, with 6 bases between. Germline V CDR1 and CDR2: MDHEN, SYDVKM. The CDR3 loop spans 11 amino acids. The CDR3 DNA reads as TGTGCCAGCAGTTCCCCCAATGGCTACACCTTC. Its protein is CASSSPNGYTF.

The chain links TRBV5-1 to TRBJ1-1; TRBD1 matches at 7 bases. The CDR3 loop spans 14 amino acids. The V and J ends lost 1 base and 3 bases, in that order; junction bases with no gene match: 3. Germline-derived CDR1 and CDR2 are SGHRS and YFSETQ. The CDR3 DNA reads as TGCGCCAGCAGCTTGAGGGGGCGGGACACTGAAGCTTTCTTT. This encodes CASSLRGRDTEAFF.

The rearrangement links TRBV4-1 to TRBJ2-5; D uncertain. With 0 bases removed from V and 5 bases from J, the gap between germline ends came to 7 bases. This CDR3 region has 13 residues. Germline V lookup: CDR1 MGHRA, CDR2 YSYEKL. Here the CDR3 DNA reads TGCGCCAGCAGCCAAGAATACGGGGAGACCCAGTACTTC. Encoded protein: CASSQEYGETQYF.

This clone was counted once. The chain has TRBV6-5 and TRBJ1-5; D remains ambiguous. Between the trimmed V and J ends, which lost 6 bases and 7 bases, there was a span of 10 bases. CDR3 length equals 12 residues. CDR1 is MNHEY and CDR2 is SVGAGI in the germline V gene. The CDR3 sequence is CASRETQQPQHF. The CDR3 bases are TGTGCCAGCAGGGAGACCCAACAGCCCCAGCATTTT.

The chain joins TRBV15 to TRBJ2-2, with 11 bases fitting TRBD2. The germline CDR1 and CDR2 sequences are LNHNV and YYDKDF (reference sequence). J was trimmed by 7 bases and V by 0 bases; bases with no gene match: 7. CDR3 size: 17 residues. The CDR3 region has the DNA TGTGCCACCAGCAGAGATGAACTAGCGGGAGTGGTCGGGGAGCTGTTTTTT. Translation gives CATSRDELAGVVGELFF.

Relative to its sample, this clone is medium-sized (0.01 to 0.1%). The chain carries TRBV24-1 and TRBJ1-2; D possibly corresponds to TRBD1 (5 bases). The CDR3 contains 15 residues. Trimming took off 3 bases at V and 3 bases at J, with 13 bases between the two ends. Germline CDR1 and CDR2: KGHDR and SFDVKD. This CDR3 reads CATSDAGRSDYGYTF. The CDR3 region has the DNA TGTGCCACCAGTGATGCGGGACGATCCGACTATGGCTACACCTTC.

This chain joins TRBV2 and TRBJ2-5; TRBD1 agrees at 7 bases. Looked up from germline, CDR1 is SNHLY and CDR2 is FYNNEI. The junction had 11 bases not matched to a gene; V was cut back by 8 bases and J by 5 bases. The CDR3 covers 14 residues. CDR3 DNA: TGTGCCAGCGATAGACAGGGTAGTAGGGAGACCCAGTACTTC. Encoded protein: CASDRQGSRETQYF.

The V call is TRBV5-4, the J call TRBJ2-1, with D perhaps matching TRBD2 (6 bases). Germline assignment: CDR1 SGHNT and CDR2 YYREEE (reference sequence). V dropped 6 bases and J dropped 8 bases, with 15 bases sitting between them. The length of the CDR3 is 13 residues. The CDR3 DNA sequence: TGTGCCAGCACCCGGGGAGGCGGCGATGAGCAGTTCTTC. Amino acids: CASTRGGGDEQFF.